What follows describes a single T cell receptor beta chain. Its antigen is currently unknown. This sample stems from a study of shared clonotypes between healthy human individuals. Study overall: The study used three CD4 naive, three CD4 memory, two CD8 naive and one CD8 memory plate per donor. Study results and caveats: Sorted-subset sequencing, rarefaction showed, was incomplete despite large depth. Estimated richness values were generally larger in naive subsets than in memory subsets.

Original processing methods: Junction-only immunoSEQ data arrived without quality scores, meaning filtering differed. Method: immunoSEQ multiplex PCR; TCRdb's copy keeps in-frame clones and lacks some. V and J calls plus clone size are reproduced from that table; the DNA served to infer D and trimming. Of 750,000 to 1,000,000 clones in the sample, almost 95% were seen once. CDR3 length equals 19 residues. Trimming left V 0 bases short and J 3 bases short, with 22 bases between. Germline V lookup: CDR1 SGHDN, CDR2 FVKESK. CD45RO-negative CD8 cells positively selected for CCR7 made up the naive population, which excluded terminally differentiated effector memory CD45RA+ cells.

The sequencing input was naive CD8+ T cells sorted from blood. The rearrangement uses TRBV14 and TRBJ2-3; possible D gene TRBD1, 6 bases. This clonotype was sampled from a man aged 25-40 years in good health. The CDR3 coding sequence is TGTGCCAGCAGCCAAGAATTCGTTCACACAGGGATCAGGACAGATACGCAGTATTTT. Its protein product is CASSQEFVHTGIRTDTQYF.